One and the same sample provided the 2 T cell receptor beta chains below, sequenced in a study of cytomegalovirus exposure and HLA in healthy donors. The assay was immunoSEQ multiplex PCR, and TCRdb's table has in-frame clones only and misses some. The table has about 200,000 clones, around 80% seen once; the top ten hold roughly 12%. Material: PBMCs. These receptor sequences come from a woman aged 25-40 years in good health and CMV-seropositive.

The V gene is TRBV5-8, the J gene TRBJ1-2; D unclear. Trimming pared 5 bases from V and 8 bases from J, leaving 19 bases between. This CDR3 is 14 amino acids long. From germline, CDR1 is SGHTS and CDR2 YDEGEE. The CDR3 loop is CASSGYTTLEGYTF. The CDR3 DNA sequence: TGTGCCAGCAGTGGGTACACAACCCTGGAGGGCTACACCTTC.

V usage is TRBV19 and J usage is TRBJ1-5; the D is unclear. The CDR3 extends over 17 amino acids. With 2 bases removed from V and 1 base from J, the gap between germline ends came to 15 bases. The germline gives CDR1 LNHDA, CDR2 SQIVND (reference sequence). DNA for the CDR3: TGTGCCAGTAGTATACTTTCGGAGGAGGGAAGCAATCAGCCCCAGCATTTT. Protein: CASSILSEEGSNQPQHF.